This T cell receptor (beta chain) came from a study of spatial heterogeneity in lung cancer. Study summary: Tumor regions showed TCR transcript counts that correlated strongly with a T cell module score from matched bulk RNA-seq. Raw-read counts averaged over ten per unique TCR and UMI combination. Overall study results and limits: Expanded intratumoral alpha and beta TCR counts tracked tumor mutation counts.

CDR3 length equals 15 residues. Germline V lookup: CDR1 SGHTA, CDR2 FQGNSA. Trimming removed 7 bases at V and 2 bases at J, with 14 bases between. With regard to this clonotype: Antigen: not known.

Time point denoted: sample taken at primary tumor resection. Sequencing of whole RNA from tumor, nontumor lung or frozen PBMC involved no sorting. Each TCR cDNA molecule bore a unique molecular identifier. Each CDR3 protein gets one entry after TCRdb re-called the 5' RACE reads with MiXCR. Here the sample spans some 10,000 distinct CDR3 sequences, approximately 11% being singletons. The rearrangement uses TRBV7-2 and TRBJ2-2; D is uncertain. The sequences come from lung tumor tissue, collected at surgery. The receptor comes from a male donor with early-stage non-small cell lung cancer. The CDR3 sequence: CASIRANANTGELFF. In DNA form, the CDR3 reads TGTGCCAGCATTCGGGCTAACGCTAACACCGGGGAGCTGTTTTTT.